A single T cell receptor (beta chain) is shown here with its context. Next came a second PCR, run for roughly 6 to 11 cycles, which used a sample-barcoded 5' primer along with a J-beta primer mix. TCRdb ran MiXCR on the 5' RACE reads and lists one entry per CDR3 protein. The sample includes 660,000 or so distinct CDR3 sequences, roughly 50% seen only once; the top ten take approximately 37%. The data were taken from a study of blood T cells in healthy people across ages. Looked up from germline, CDR1 is DFQATT and CDR2 is SNEGSKA (reference sequence). The CDR3 spans 14 residues. Trimming cost V 0 bases and J 13 bases, with 19 bases left between them.

This TCR was sampled from a man aged 55 to 70 in good health. The J gene is TRBJ2-1, the V gene TRBV20-1; possible D gene TRBD2, 5 bases. The sequenced sample was blood. CDR3 in amino acids: CSARERAIEETQFF. The CDR3 DNA sequence: TGCAGTGCTAGAGAGCGGGCCATCGAAGAGACCCAGTTCTTC.